This T cell receptor (beta chain) appears in the sequencing data of a study of response to subunit inactivated influenza vaccine. Findings of the study overall: Few new T cells, the authors suggested, are recruited by each seasonal influenza vaccination.

In TCRdb, the RT-PCR reads were re-called with MiXCR into one record per CDR3 protein. Of a few hundred thousand distinct CDR3 sequences listed, approximately 12% are singletons. V dropped 6 bases and J dropped 9 bases, with 21 bases sitting between them. Looked up from germline, CDR1 is SQVTM and CDR2 is ANQGSEA. CDR3 size: 14 residues. The sample holds a few counts of this clonotype. Its target is unknown. Sequenced here: non-naive T cells sorted from PBMCs, sampled around 15 days before vaccination. This sequence was found in a man aged 45-60 years who received an inactivated influenza vaccine. This rearrangement joins TRBV29-1 to TRBJ2-4, with D possibly TRBD1 on 8 matching bases. CDR3 amino acids: CSVKELQGGGIQYF. In nucleotides, the CDR3 is TGCAGCGTAAAAGAGCTACAGGGGGGGGGCATTCAGTACTTC.